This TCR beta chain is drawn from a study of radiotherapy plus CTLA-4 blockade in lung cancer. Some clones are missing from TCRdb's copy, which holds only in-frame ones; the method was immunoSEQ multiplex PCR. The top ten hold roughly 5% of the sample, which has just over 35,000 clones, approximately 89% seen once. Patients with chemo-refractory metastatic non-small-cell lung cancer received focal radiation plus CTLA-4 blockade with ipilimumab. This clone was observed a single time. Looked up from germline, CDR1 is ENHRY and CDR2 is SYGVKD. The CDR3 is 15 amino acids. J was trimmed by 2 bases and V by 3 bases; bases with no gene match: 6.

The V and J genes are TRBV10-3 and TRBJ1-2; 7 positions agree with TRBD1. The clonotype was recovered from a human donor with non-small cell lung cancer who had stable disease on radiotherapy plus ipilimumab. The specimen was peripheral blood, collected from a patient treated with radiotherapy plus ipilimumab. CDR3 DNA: TGTGCCATCAGTGATGTCTACAGGGGCAACTATGGCTACACCTTC. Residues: CAISDVYRGNYGYTF.